This TCR gamma chain was retrieved from a study of gamma delta lymphoproliferative disorders and STAT genes. On the study more broadly: Delta libraries were made per EuroClonality-NGS working group procedure.

Germline V gene data show CDR1 as EGSTGY and CDR2 as YDSYTSSV. The CDR3 totals 14 residues. The V gene end was trimmed by 0 bases and the J gene end by 3 bases; junction bases not matched to a gene: 5. TCRdb redid clone calling on the multiplex PCR reads using CATT. The sample consists of 650 to 850 gamma-chain clones, approximately 31% of them appearing once. Sequencing used genomic DNA taken from PBMCs of patients and controls. This clone is termed large. The sample taken for sequencing was blood. The receptor's source is a human donor in good health. V gene TRGV4 combines with J gene TRGJ1 or TRGJ2. The J gene, not given by TCRdb, was assigned here from a germline match of the nucleotide sequence. CDR3 residues: CATWDGPSYYKKLF. CDR3 DNA sequence: TGTGCCACCTGGGATGGGCCGAGTTATTATAAGAAACTCTTT.